This is a list of T cell receptor beta chains from one sample in a study of PD-1 blockade in classical Hodgkin lymphoma. Sequencing was performed with immunoSEQ multiplex PCR; in TCRdb, only in-frame clones are kept and a portion is missing. This table holds about 35,000 clones, about 70% found once. This material consisted of peripheral blood mononuclear cells (PBMCs), taken before the second cycle of nivolumab. These receptors were obtained from a human donor with classical Hodgkin lymphoma. The CDR3 runs from the conserved cysteine through the conserved F or W.

v_gene	j_gene	CDR3aa
TRBV5-1	TRBJ2-7	CASSLALQGTYEQYF
TRBV5-1	TRBJ2-7	CASSLGWEGDEQYF
TRBV5-1	TRBJ2-7	CASSPGLAEEQYF
TRBV27	TRBJ1-1	CASRSLSSNTEAFF
TRBV4-3	TRBJ2-3	CASSQNTDTQYF
TRBV4-1	TRBJ1-2	CASSVGRNYGYTF
TRBV11-3	TRBJ2-7	CASSIQDYEQYF
TRBV7-9	TRBJ1-1	CASSLERHEAFF
TRBV6-5	TRBJ2-7	CASSWTSEYEQYF
TRBV15	TRBJ2-5	CATSRDLYGGGETQYF
TRBV14	TRBJ2-2	CASSQGRVAGELFF
TRBV18	TRBJ1-5	CASSPAGNQPQHF
TRBV7-9	TRBJ1-1	CASRLKGQGDGRGTEAFF
TRBV5-4	TRBJ1-4	CASSPGSFNEKLFF
TRBV19	TRBJ2-7	CASSKNSYEQYF
TRBV15	TRBJ1-6	CATSRAAPNSPLHF
TRBV28	TRBJ1-1	CASRAGTGSTEAFF
TRBV19	TRBJ2-2	CASSIDRGRSTGELFF
TRBV19	TRBJ2-7	CASSGQGLLSYEQYF
TRBV30	TRBJ2-7	CAWSEVLSYEQYF
TRBV5-7	TRBJ1-2	CASSLGGLSGYTF
TRBV2	TRBJ1-2	CASSEDGPGLGYGYTF
TRBV4-1	TRBJ2-4	CASSQSAAAGNIQYF
TRBV2	TRBJ2-7	CASTAGGAAYEQYF
TRBV7-2	TRBJ1-5	CASSFTGFRQPQHF
TRBV2	TRBJ1-3	CATRQGGGNTIYF
TRBV13	TRBJ2-3	CASSIIAGLTTDTQYF
TRBV4-2	TRBJ2-2	CASSQEGAPTGELFF
TRBV10-3	TRBJ2-7	CAISDSYEQYF
TRBV27	TRBJ2-7	CASSLKAGSTYEQYF
TRBV6-6	TRBJ1-5	CASSWARVIQPQHF
TRBV29-1	TRBJ1-2	CSVEGGYYGYTF
TRBV2	TRBJ1-4	CASRGQGSTNEKLFF
TRBV6-1	TRBJ1-2	CASGGVNYGYTF
TRBV6-1	TRBJ1-2	CASSPTQTYGYTF
TRBV2	TRBJ1-4	CASRETGGSEKLFF
TRBV28	TRBJ2-5	CASSPPRTSLKTQYF